The present entry profiles one TCR beta chain with its context. The antigen is unknown. Germline-derived CDR1 and CDR2 are DFQATT and SNEGSKA (reference sequence). Trimming took 0 bases from V and 3 from J, leaving 12 bases between them. The CDR3 has 15 residues. One entry per CDR3 protein results from TCRdb running MiXCR on the reads. Here the sample spans about 700,000 distinct CDR3 sequences, 30% to 40% being singletons. This entry is derived from a study of T cell repertoires in cytomegalovirus infection. Study information: CMV epitopes used comprised recently identified HLA-C-restricted ones and well-studied HLA-B-restricted ones. Study-level results: The ex vivo response showed dominance by HLA-C-restricted CMV-specific TCR beta clonotypes.

The receptor's source is a human donor in good health (CMV status not recorded). Some clones in this sample may be carry-over from other donors' samples. This material consisted of cultured PBMCs, taken from culture after CMV antigen stimulation. This rearrangement joins TRBV20-1 to TRBJ1-5; D is unclear. The CDR3 reads CSARDRAYPNQPQHF. The CDR3 region has the DNA TGCAGTGCTAGAGATCGAGCATATCCCAATCAGCCCCAGCATTTT.